This record concerns one TCR beta chain sequence. This clonotype was recorded at least ten times. The antigen it recognizes is unknown. Base qualities are not recorded, but no much larger clone differs from it by a single base. The sample is drawn from a study of CD8 T cells in ankylosing spondylitis (dated by TCRdb to the late 2010s). In terms of the full investigation: The study set out to find disease-linked TCR variants by profiling T cell receptor beta repertoires in ankylosing spondylitis patients and healthy donors. Peripheral blood was sampled, and synovial fluid was additionally collected from ankylosing spondylitis patients. The full study cohort was made up of 25 ankylosing spondylitis patients and roughly 100 healthy donors. General findings and caveats noted by the study authors: The disease-linked clones were reported to be significantly enriched in matched synovial fluid samples from ankylosing spondylitis patients. Blood from ankylosing spondylitis patients appeared to be characterized by a TCR beta motif made up of 8 or 9 highly homologous amino acid variants. In peripheral blood, the disease-linked clones were found at relatively low frequencies and had a CD8+ phenotype. Some motif variants were previously reported in synovial fluid and blood of reactive arthritis patients, suggesting common disease-initiation mechanisms.

Instrument on record: Illumina HiSeq 2500. TCR beta libraries were prepared by quantitative 5'-RACE with molecular barcodes. As for the authors' bioinformatics: A new computational method based on a probabilistic model of VDJ rearrangement was used to identify disease-linked TCR variants. In-frame beta chains were kept once TCRdb had trimmed the public reads at Q25 with fastp and called clones with MiXCR. One record per CDR3 amino acid sequence lists the most common genes and DNA. TCRdb's processing, not the authors', yielded these V and J calls. Recorded for this sample are 210,000 or so distinct CDR3 sequences; 8% to 9% of them occurred a single time. 4.8% of the sample is taken by the ten largest. From cysteine to phenylalanine, the CDR3 is 14 amino acids long. CDR3 DNA only is kept here, 42 bases in frame from base 1. CDR1 and CDR2 are read off the germline V gene as SGHTA and FQGNSA. V lost 5 bases and J lost 5 bases; the stretch between them is 15 bases long.

The chain couples TRBV7-2 to TRBJ2-5; the D gene is perhaps TRBD1 or TRBD2, as each covers 5 bases. The TCR sequence derives from a female donor with ankylosing spondylitis or in good health (not recorded which). Sequencing was done on a sample of blood, either unsorted or a sorted T cell fraction (not recorded which). The nucleotides are TGTGCCAGCAGCCATCGAGGGGTTTTGGAGACCCAGTACTTC. Translated, this is CASSHRGVLETQYF.